The 30 T cell receptor beta chains below were found in one sample sequenced in a study of T cell repertoires in cytomegalovirus infection. One entry per CDR3 protein, called by TCRdb with MiXCR from the reads. This sample yields 510,000 or so distinct CDR3 sequences, of which more than 25% are seen a single time; about 13% belongs to the top ten. The specimen sequenced was PBMCs. The receptors were gathered from a human donor in good health (CMV status not recorded). Some clones in this sample may be carry-over from other donors' samples.

The rearrangement links TRBV28 to TRBJ2-7, with a tentative D call TRBD2 (6 bases). This CDR3 is 15 amino acids long. The germline CDR1 and CDR2 sequences are MDHEN and SYDVKM. V lost 0 bases, J lost 1 base, and 10 bases lay in between. CDR3 nucleotide sequence: TGTGCCAGCAGTTTATGGGGTAGCGGTTCCTACGAGCAGTACTTC. Translation: CASSLWGSGSYEQYF.

This clonotype was detected only a few times. V is TRBV7-9 and J is TRBJ1-6; D perhaps matches TRBD1 (5 bases). V lost 1 base and J lost 8, with 12 bases in between. The CDR3 loop spans 15 amino acids. Germline CDR1 is SEHNR and CDR2 is FQNEAQ (reference sequence). CDR3 in DNA: TGTGCCAGCAGCTTAGAGGCAGGGACCGATTCACCCCTCCACTTT. Residues: CASSLEAGTDSPLHF.

The chain joins TRBV7-2 to TRBJ2-2, with 9 bases identical to TRBD2. Germline lookup yields CDR1 SGHTA and CDR2 FQGNSA. The V and J ends lost 0 bases and 6 bases, in that order; junction bases with no gene match: 11. The CDR3 has 18 residues. CDR3 bases: TGTGCCAGCAGCTTAGCAGGCGGGGGGGCATCCAACCCCGGGGAGCTGTTTTTT. Translated, it gives CASSLAGGGASNPGELFF.

This clonotype was counted only a few times. The chain has TRBV7-3 and TRBJ2-3; perhaps TRBD2 as D (5 bases). Germline V lookup: CDR1 SGHTA, CDR2 FQGTGA. Between the trimmed V and J ends, which lost 8 bases and 2 bases, there was a span of 8 bases. The CDR3 is 12 residues long. The CDR3 region is CASRGTTDTQYF. For the CDR3, the DNA is TGTGCCAGCCGGGGAACCACAGATACGCAGTATTTT.

This clonotype was detected ten times or more. The chain combines TRBV7-2 with TRBJ2-7, with D unclear. The CDR3 spans 12 residues. Germline CDR1 and CDR2: SGHTA and FQGNSA. The V and J ends lost 5 bases and 5 bases respectively, with 10 bases between them. The CDR3 coding sequence is TGTGCCAGCAGCCCCCGAAGGAACGAGCAGTACTTC. This sequence encodes CASSPRRNEQYF.

The chain links TRBV20-1 to TRBJ2-3, with TRBD2 identical over 11 bases. This CDR3 region has 15 residues. Trimming at V came to 3 bases and at J to 1 base, leaving 3 bases not matched to a gene. Germline-derived CDR1 and CDR2 are DFQATT and SNEGSKA (reference sequence). CDR3 region: CSARGLADGTDTQYF. The CDR3 DNA sequence: TGCAGTGCTAGGGGACTAGCGGATGGCACAGATACGCAGTATTTT.

This clonotype has more than one count but fewer than ten. The chain carries TRBV20-1 and TRBJ2-1; 8 nucleotides agree with TRBD2. The J segment lost 6 bases and the V segment lost 5 bases, leaving 9 bases of the junction unmatched. This CDR3 region has 14 residues. Germline CDR1 DFQATT, CDR2 SNEGSKA (reference sequence). CDR3: CSAAWRTSLNEQFF. CDR3 in DNA: TGCAGTGCTGCCTGGAGGACTAGCCTCAATGAGCAGTTCTTC.

This sequence joins TRBV14 and TRBJ2-3, with TRBD1 identical over 8 bases. CDR1 is SGHDN and CDR2 is FVKESK in the germline V gene. V was clipped by 0 bases and J by 6 bases; unmatched bases: 5. The CDR3 spans 15 residues. DNA for the CDR3: TGTGCCAGCAGCCAAGAGCCACAGGGGGTGGATACGCAGTATTTT. Translated, it gives CASSQEPQGVDTQYF.

This clonotype was recorded many times. V usage is TRBV6-6 and J usage is TRBJ1-4; tentatively, D is TRBD1 (6 bases). The CDR3 consists of 18 residues. V lost 1 base to trimming and J lost 0 bases, with 15 bases between them. The germline V gene has CDR1 MNHNY and CDR2 SVGAGI (reference sequence). The chain's CDR3 is CASSYYSGTHPTNEKLFF. CDR3 nucleotide sequence: TGTGCCAGCAGTTACTATTCCGGGACACATCCAACTAATGAAAAACTGTTTTTT.

This clonotype was detected ten times or more. The chain carries TRBV4-2 and TRBJ2-5; D not certain. Trimming took off 0 bases at V and 6 bases at J, with 5 bases between the two ends. Germline CDR1 LGHNA, CDR2 YNFKEQ. The CDR3 loop spans 12 amino acids. The CDR3: CASSQDIQTQYF. CDR3 sequence (DNA): TGTGCCAGCAGCCAAGACATCCAGACCCAGTACTTC.

In its sample, this clonotype was seen a few times. This sequence joins TRBV6-2 or TRBV6-3 and TRBJ2-2; D uncertain. Germline lookup yields CDR1 MNHEY and CDR2 SVGEGT. The CDR3 spans 15 residues. V was shortened by 6 bases and J by 5 bases, with 16 bases between the two germline ends. As DNA, the CDR3 is TGTGCCAGCAGCCGGCTCACGGGTCGGACCGGGGAGCTGTTTTTT. This codes for CASSRLTGRTGELFF.

The sample holds a few counts of this clonotype. V and J are TRBV6-5 and TRBJ2-7; 8 bases are a match to TRBD1. Germline values: CDR1 MNHEY, CDR2 SVGAGI. CDR3 length equals 14 residues. The V segment lost 2 bases and the J segment 4 bases; nucleotides outside the gene matches: 4. The DNA of the CDR3 is TGTGCCAGCAGTTACGGTCAGGGGGCGTACGAGCAGTACGTC. Its protein is CASSYGQGAYEQYV.

The V and J genes are TRBV6-2 or TRBV6-3 and TRBJ2-5, with a weak D call TRBD2 (6 bases). Germline values: CDR1 MNHEY, CDR2 SVGEGT. V gave up 7 bases and J gave up 1 base, with 13 bases separating them. This CDR3 spans 14 amino acids. Here the CDR3 reads CASNWAGTQETQYF. Here the CDR3 DNA reads TGTGCCAGCAATTGGGCGGGAACCCAAGAGACCCAGTACTTC.

The chain combines TRBV12-3 or TRBV12-4 with TRBJ1-5; D ambiguous. The CDR3 is made up of 14 amino acids. Trimming shortened V by 4 bases and J by 5 bases, and 12 bases separated the two germline ends. The CDR3 loop reads CASSSWGRDQPQHF. The DNA for the CDR3 is TGTGCCAGCAGTTCGTGGGGTCGTGATCAGCCCCAGCATTTT.

At least ten counts were recorded for this clonotype. The gene calls are TRBV7-2 and TRBJ2-1; D unclear. The germline gives CDR1 SGHTA, CDR2 FQGNSA. Trimming stripped 0 bases from V and 0 bases from J, with 3 bases between. The CDR3 runs to 14 residues. The CDR3 coding sequence is TGTGCCAGCAGCTTAGCTGACTCCTACAATGAGCAGTTCTTC. Its translation: CASSLADSYNEQFF.

This clonotype was seen repeatedly, ten times or more. The chain is built from TRBV6-1 and TRBJ2-1, with 11 bases fitting TRBD2. V shed 6 bases and J 0 bases; nucleotides not matched to a gene: 13. Germline V gene lookup returns CDR1 MNHNS and CDR2 SASEGT. The CDR3 has 19 amino acids. CDR3 sequence: CASRNSGTSGSSSYNEQFF. In nucleotides, the CDR3 is TGTGCCAGCAGAAATTCCGGGACTAGCGGTTCCAGCTCCTACAATGAGCAGTTCTTC.

The chain employs TRBV6-1 and TRBJ2-2; 7 bases align to TRBD1. Per germline, CDR1 MNHNS and CDR2 SASEGT. The CDR3 covers 14 residues. The ends lost 8 bases at V and 1 base at J; junction bases unmatched: 4. The CDR3 here is CASRGQVNTGELFF. The DNA of the CDR3 is TGTGCCAGCCGAGGACAGGTGAACACCGGGGAGCTGTTTTTT.

The chain recombines TRBV10-3 with TRBJ1-1; D remains unclear. The germline V and J ends were trimmed by 2 bases and 5 bases, with 12 bases remaining between them. This CDR3 has 14 amino acids. CDR1 and CDR2 from the germline V gene are ENHRY and SYGVKD. The DNA for the CDR3 is TGTGCCATCAGTGAGGTGACACTGGATACTGAAGCTTTCTTT. It codes for CAISEVTLDTEAFF.

The chain is built from TRBV5-1 and TRBJ2-6; no firm D call. The germline V gene has CDR1 SGHRS and CDR2 YFSETQ. The germline V and J ends were trimmed by 0 bases and 4 bases, with 11 bases remaining between them. The length of the CDR3 is 16 residues. The CDR3 region is CASSLAVGSGANVLTF. As DNA, the CDR3 is TGCGCCAGCAGCTTGGCCGTAGGGTCGGGGGCCAACGTCCTGACTTTC. The full variable domain, its missing parts supplied by reference TRBV5-1 and TRBJ2-6, is KAGVTQTPRYLIKTRGQQVTLSCSPISGHRSVSWYQQTPGQGLQFLFEYFSETQRNKGNFPGRFSGRQFSNSRSEMNVSTLELGDSALYLCASSLAVGSGANVLTFGAGSRLTVL.

This clonotype occurred a few times. Here the CDR3 DNA reads TGTGCCATCAGTGAGGAAGAGACCCAGTACTTC. It translates to CAISEEETQYF. V gene TRBV10-3 combines with J gene TRBJ2-5; D unresolved. CDR1 ENHRY and CDR2 SYGVKD come from the germline V gene. V lost 2 bases to trimming and J lost 3 bases, with 1 base between them. The CDR3 spans 11 residues.

The genes are TRBV5-5 and TRBJ1-1; 10 bases map to TRBD1. Germline V lookup: CDR1 SGHKS, CDR2 YYEKEE (reference sequence). The CDR3 is made up of 14 amino acids. V shed 3 bases, J shed 6 bases, and the junction held 5 bases outside the gene matches. CDR3 bases: TGTGCCAGCAGCTCGACAGGGGGCCTCCCTGAAGCTTTCTTT. It is translated as CASSSTGGLPEAFF. Together with reference TRBV5-5 and TRBJ1-1, the CDR3 gives the full variable domain: DAGVTQSPTHLIKTRGQQVTLRCSPISGHKSVSWYQQVLGQGPQFIFQYYEKEERGRGNFPDRFSARQFPNYSSELNVNALLLGDSALYLCASSSTGGLPEAFFGQGTRLTVV.

This clonotype showed up just a few times. The chain carries TRBV7-2 and TRBJ2-1; 7 bases match TRBD2. The CDR3 is made up of 15 amino acids. The V and J ends lost 5 bases and 7 bases, in that order; junction bases with no gene match: 11. Germline V CDR1 and CDR2: SGHTA, FQGNSA. CDR3 residues: CASSRDSSGGNEQFF. The CDR3 DNA follows: TGTGCCAGCAGCCGAGACTCTAGCGGAGGGAATGAGCAGTTCTTC.

This clonotype was observed a single time. This chain links TRBV3-1 with TRBJ2-7, with D unresolved. CDR3 size: 16 residues. Germline V gives CDR1 LGHDT, CDR2 YNNKEL (reference sequence). V lost 0 bases and J lost 0, with 12 bases in between. The CDR3 reads CASSQERGGYSYEQYF. In nucleotides, the CDR3 is TGTGCCAGCAGCCAAGAAAGAGGCGGTTACTCCTACGAGCAGTACTTC.

The chain uses TRBV29-1 and TRBJ2-7; the D gene could be TRBD1 or TRBD2 (5 bases each). The CDR3 consists of 14 residues. Trimming took 4 bases from V and 3 from J, leaving 16 bases between them. Germline CDR1 SQVTM, CDR2 ANQGSEA. The CDR3 DNA sequence: TGCAGCGTTGGTTTGCCGGGACCCCGCTACGAGCAGTACTTC. Translating it yields CSVGLPGPRYEQYF.

On this clonotype itself: This may be a read error, as it is one base from a much larger clone. The chain combines TRBV7-9 with TRBJ1-4; TRBD1 matches at 10 bases. The CDR3 is 14 amino acids. Germline V gene sequence: CDR1 SEHNR, CDR2 FQNEAQ (reference sequence). With 4 bases clipped from V and 6 bases from J, the junction kept 2 bases outside the gene matches. The CDR3 protein is CASSSGQGDEKLFF. The CDR3 nucleotides are TGTGCCAGCAGCTCAGGACAGGGGGATGAAAAACTGTTTTTT.

There are a few counts of this clonotype. The chain couples TRBV28 to TRBJ1-1; D is unclear. The V gene lost 6 bases and the J gene lost 1 base, with 18 bases spanning the gap. This CDR3 spans 16 amino acids. Germline V gene lookup returns CDR1 MDHEN and CDR2 SYDVKM. Here the CDR3 reads CASSWWRGPGNTEAFF. CDR3 bases: TGTGCCAGCAGCTGGTGGCGCGGACCGGGGAACACTGAAGCTTTCTTT.

This clonotype appeared many times. J is TRBJ2-4 and V is TRBV7-2, with D unresolved. The germline CDR1 and CDR2 sequences are SGHTA and FQGNSA. CDR3 length: 13 residues. Deletions cut 2 bases from V and 7 bases from J, with 9 bases between. The CDR3 sequence is CASSLYGLNIQYF. In DNA form, the CDR3 reads TGTGCCAGCAGCTTATATGGGCTCAACATTCAGTACTTC.

This clonotype was seen only a few times. The gene calls are TRBV4-3 and TRBJ2-5, with D unresolved. V was trimmed by 4 bases and J by 5 bases, leaving 11 bases between them. Per the germline V gene, CDR1 is LGHNA and CDR2 is YSLEER. CDR3 length equals 13 residues. The CDR3 is CASSRALLETQYF. CDR3 nucleotides: TGCGCCAGCAGCCGGGCATTATTGGAGACCCAGTACTTC.

In its sample, this clonotype was seen many times. This rearrangement joins TRBV7-9 to TRBJ2-7, with 7 bases fitting TRBD2. This CDR3 comprises 15 residues. Germline V gene data show CDR1 as SEHNR and CDR2 as FQNEAQ (reference sequence). V dropped 4 bases and J dropped 1; count of bases not matched to a gene: 7. The CDR3 loop reads CASSSVGLGSYEQYF. CDR3 sequence (DNA): TGTGCCAGCAGCTCGGTCGGACTAGGATCCTACGAGCAGTACTTC.

The J gene is TRBJ2-1, the V gene TRBV7-3, with 7 nucleotides matching TRBD2. V gave up 8 bases and J gave up 6 bases; unmatched junction bases: 7. This CDR3 spans 13 amino acids. Germline CDR1 and CDR2: SGHTA and FQGTGA. CDR3 amino acids: CASGRAVPNEQFF. CDR3 DNA: TGTGCCAGCGGGAGGGCCGTCCCCAATGAGCAGTTCTTC.